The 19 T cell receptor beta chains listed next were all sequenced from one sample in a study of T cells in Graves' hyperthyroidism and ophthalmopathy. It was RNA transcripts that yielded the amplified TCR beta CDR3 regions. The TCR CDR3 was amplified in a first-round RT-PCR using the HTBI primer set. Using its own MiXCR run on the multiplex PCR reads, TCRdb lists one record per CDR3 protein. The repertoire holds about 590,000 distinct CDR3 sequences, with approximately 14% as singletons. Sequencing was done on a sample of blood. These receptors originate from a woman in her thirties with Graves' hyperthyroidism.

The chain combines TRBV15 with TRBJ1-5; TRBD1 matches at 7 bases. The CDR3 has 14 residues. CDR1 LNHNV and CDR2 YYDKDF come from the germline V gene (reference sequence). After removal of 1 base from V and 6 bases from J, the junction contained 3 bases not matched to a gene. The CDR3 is CATSRVDRSQPQHF. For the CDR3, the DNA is TGTGCCACCAGCAGAGTGGACAGGAGTCAGCCCCAGCATTTT.

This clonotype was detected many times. The CDR3 here is CASSHRYAGGIPETQYF. The CDR3 DNA reads as TGCGCCAGCAGCCATAGATATGCGGGAGGGATACCGGAGACCCAGTACTTC. V is TRBV4-1 and J is TRBJ2-5; 9 positions match TRBD2. V gave up 3 bases and J gave up 5 bases; unmatched junction bases: 13. The CDR3 extends over 17 amino acids. Germline values: CDR1 MGHRA, CDR2 YSYEKL.

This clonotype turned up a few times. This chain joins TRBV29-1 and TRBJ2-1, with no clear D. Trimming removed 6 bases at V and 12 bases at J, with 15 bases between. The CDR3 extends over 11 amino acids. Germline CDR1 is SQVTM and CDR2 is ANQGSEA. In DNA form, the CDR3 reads TGCAGCGTGGGAACTGGGGTGAGGCAGTTCTTC. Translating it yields CSVGTGVRQFF.

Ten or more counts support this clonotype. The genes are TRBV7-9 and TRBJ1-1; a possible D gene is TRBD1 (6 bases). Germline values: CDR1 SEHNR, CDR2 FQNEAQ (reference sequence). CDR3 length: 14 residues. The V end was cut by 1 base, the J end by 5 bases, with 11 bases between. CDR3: CASSLEGGVTEAFF. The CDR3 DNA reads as TGTGCCAGCAGCTTAGAGGGGGGCGTGACTGAAGCTTTCTTT.

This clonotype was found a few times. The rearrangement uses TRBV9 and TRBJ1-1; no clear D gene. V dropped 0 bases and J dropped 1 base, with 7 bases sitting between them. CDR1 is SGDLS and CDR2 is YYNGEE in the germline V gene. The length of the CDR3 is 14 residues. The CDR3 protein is CASSVVERNTEAFF. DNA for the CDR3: TGTGCCAGCAGCGTAGTTGAGCGGAACACTGAAGCTTTCTTT.

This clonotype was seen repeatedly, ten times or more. Here the CDR3 reads CASSEEGLRNQPQHF. CDR3 in DNA: TGTGCCAGCAGTGAGGAGGGGTTGAGAAATCAGCCCCAGCATTTT. The J gene is TRBJ1-5, the V gene TRBV2; maybe TRBD1 (5 bases). Trimming removed 3 bases from V and 4 bases from J, with 13 bases in between. CDR1 is SNHLY, CDR2 FYNNEI, per germline. The CDR3 loop spans 15 amino acids. Complete variable domain (other parts from reference TRBV2 and TRBJ1-5): EPEVTQTPSHQVTQMGQEVILRCVPISNHLYFYWYRQILGQKVEFLVSFYNNEISEKSEIFDDQFSVERPDGSNFTLKIRSTKLEDSAMYFCASSEEGLRNQPQHFGDGTRLSIL.

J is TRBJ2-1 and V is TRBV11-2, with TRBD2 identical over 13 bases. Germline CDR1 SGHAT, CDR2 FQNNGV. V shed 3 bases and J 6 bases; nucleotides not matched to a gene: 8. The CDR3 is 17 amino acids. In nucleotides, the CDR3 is TGTGCCAGCAGCTTTGGACTAGCGGGAGATCAGGGCAATGAGCAGTTCTTC. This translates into CASSFGLAGDQGNEQFF.

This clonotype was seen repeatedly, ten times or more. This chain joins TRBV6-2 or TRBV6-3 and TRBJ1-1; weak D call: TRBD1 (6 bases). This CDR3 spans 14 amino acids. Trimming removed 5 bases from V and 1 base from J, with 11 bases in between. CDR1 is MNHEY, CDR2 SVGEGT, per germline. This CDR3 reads CASSQQGANTEAFF. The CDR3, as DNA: TGTGCCAGCAGTCAACAGGGTGCGAACACTGAAGCTTTCTTT.

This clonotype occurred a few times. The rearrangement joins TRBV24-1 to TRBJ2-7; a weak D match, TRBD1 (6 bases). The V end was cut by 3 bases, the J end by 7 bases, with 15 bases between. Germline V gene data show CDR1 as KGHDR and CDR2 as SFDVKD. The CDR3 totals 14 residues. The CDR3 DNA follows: TGTGCCACCAGTGATAGCACGACCGGACAGGAGCAGTACTTC. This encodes CATSDSTTGQEQYF.

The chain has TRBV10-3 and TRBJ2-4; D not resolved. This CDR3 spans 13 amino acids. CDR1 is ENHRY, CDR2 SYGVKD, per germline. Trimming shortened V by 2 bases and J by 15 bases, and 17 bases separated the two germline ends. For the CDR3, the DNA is TGTGCCATCAGTGAGAGGAGCCAAGAGACCCGGTACTTC. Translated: CAISERSQETRYF.

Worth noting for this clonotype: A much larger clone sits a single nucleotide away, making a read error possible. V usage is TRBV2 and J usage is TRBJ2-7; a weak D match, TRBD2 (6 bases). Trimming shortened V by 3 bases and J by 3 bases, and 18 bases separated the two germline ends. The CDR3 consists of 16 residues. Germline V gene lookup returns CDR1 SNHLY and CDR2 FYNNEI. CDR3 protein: CASSDWAGFGFYEQYF. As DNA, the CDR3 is TGTGCCAGCAGTGATTGGGCGGGATTTGGTTTCTACGAGCAGTACTTC.

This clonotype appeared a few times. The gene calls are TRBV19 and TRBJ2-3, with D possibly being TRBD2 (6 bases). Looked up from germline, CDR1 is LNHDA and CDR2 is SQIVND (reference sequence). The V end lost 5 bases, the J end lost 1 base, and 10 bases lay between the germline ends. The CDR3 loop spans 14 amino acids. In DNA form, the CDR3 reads TGTGCCAGTAGTCCCGCTAGCGGCACAGATACGCAGTATTTT. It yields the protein CASSPASGTDTQYF.

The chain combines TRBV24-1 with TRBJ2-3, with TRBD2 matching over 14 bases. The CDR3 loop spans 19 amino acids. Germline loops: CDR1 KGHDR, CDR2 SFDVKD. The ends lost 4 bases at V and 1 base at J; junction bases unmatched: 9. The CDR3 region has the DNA TGTGCCACCAGTGAGGGGACTAGCGGGAGAGTCCGCGGCACAGATACGCAGTATTTT. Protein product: CATSEGTSGRVRGTDTQYF.

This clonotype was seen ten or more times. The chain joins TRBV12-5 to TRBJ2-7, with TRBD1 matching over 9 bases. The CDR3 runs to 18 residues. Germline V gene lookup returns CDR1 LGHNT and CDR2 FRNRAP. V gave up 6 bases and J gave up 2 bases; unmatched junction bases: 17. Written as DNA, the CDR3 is TGTGCTAGTGGAATCATTCTTTCGTTCGGACAGGGGACCTACGAGCAGTACTTC. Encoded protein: CASGIILSFGQGTYEQYF.

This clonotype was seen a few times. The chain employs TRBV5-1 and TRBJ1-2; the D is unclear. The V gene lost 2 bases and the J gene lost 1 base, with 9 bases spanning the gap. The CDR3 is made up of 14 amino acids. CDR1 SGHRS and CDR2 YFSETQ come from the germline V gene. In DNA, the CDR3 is TGCGCCAGCAGCTTTAGCGGTTTTAACTATGGCTACACCTTC. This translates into CASSFSGFNYGYTF.

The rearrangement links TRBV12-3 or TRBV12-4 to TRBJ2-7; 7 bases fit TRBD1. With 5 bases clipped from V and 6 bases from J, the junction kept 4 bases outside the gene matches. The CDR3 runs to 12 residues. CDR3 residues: CASSHRTGEQYF. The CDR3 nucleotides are TGTGCCAGCAGTCACCGGACAGGCGAGCAGTACTTC.

The CDR3 coding sequence is TGTGCCAGTAGTTACGCCAGCGGGAGGGTCTACAATGAGCAGTTCTTC. Amino acids: CASSYASGRVYNEQFF. J is TRBJ2-1 and V is TRBV19; the match to TRBD2 covers 10 bases. Per the germline V gene, CDR1 is LNHDA and CDR2 is SQIVND (reference sequence). The V segment lost 5 bases and the J segment 3 bases; nucleotides outside the gene matches: 7. The CDR3 contains 16 residues.

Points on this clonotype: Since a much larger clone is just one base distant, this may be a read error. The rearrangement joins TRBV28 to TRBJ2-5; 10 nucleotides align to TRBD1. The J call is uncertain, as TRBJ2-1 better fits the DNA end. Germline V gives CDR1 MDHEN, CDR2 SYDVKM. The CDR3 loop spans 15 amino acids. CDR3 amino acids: CASSPGQGFQETQFF. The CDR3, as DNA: TGTGCCAGCAGCCCGGGACAGGGGTTCCAAGAGACCCAGTTCTTC.

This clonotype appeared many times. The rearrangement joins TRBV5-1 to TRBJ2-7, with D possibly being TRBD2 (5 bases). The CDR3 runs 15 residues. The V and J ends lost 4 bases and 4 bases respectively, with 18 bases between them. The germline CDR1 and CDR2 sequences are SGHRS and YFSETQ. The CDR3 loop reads CASSPVGWESYEQYF. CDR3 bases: TGCGCCAGCAGCCCCGTAGGGTGGGAGTCGTACGAGCAGTACTTC.